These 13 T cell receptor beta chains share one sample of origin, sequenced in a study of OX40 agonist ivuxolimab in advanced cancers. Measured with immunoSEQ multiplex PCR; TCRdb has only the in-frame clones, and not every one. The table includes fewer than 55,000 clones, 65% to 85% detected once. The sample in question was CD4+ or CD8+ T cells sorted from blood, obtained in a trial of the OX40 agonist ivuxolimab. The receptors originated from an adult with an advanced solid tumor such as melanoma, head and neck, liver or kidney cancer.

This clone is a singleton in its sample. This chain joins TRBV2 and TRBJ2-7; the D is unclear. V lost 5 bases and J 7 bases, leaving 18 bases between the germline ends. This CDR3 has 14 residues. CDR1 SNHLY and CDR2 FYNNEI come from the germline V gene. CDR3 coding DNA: TGTGCCAGCAGTAATAGATTGGGGTCGAATGAGCAGTACTTC. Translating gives CASSNRLGSNEQYF.

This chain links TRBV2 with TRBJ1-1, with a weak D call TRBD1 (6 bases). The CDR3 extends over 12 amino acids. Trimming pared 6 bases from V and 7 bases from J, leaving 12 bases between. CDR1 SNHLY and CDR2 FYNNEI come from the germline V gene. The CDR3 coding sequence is TGTGCCAGCAGACGGACAGCCCGTGAAGCTTTCTTT. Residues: CASRRTAREAFF.

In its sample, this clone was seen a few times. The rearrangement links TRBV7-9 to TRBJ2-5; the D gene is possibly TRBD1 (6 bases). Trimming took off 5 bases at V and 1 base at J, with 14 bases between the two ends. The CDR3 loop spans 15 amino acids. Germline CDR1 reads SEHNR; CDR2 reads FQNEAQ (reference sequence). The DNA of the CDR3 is TGTGCCAGCAGCCCGAGGGGACAATCCCAAGAGACCCAGTACTTC. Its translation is CASSPRGQSQETQYF. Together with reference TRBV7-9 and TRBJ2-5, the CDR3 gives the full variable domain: DTGVSQNPRHKITKRGQNVTFRCDPISEHNRLYWYRQTLGQGPEFLTYFQNEAQLEKSRLLSDRFSAERPKGSFSTLEIQRTEQGDSAMYLCASSPRGQSQETQYFGPGTRLLVL.

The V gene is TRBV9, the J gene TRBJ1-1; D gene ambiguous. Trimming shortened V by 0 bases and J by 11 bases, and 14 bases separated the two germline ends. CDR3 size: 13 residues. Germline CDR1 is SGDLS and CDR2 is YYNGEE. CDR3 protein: CASSVVESGKAFF. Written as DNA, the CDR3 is TGTGCCAGCAGCGTAGTGGAATCGGGGAAGGCTTTCTTT.

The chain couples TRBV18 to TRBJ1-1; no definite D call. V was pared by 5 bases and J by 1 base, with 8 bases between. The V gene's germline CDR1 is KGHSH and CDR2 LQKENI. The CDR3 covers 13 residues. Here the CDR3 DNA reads TGTGCCAGCTCAGCGACATGGAACACTGAAGCTTTCTTT. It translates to CASSATWNTEAFF.

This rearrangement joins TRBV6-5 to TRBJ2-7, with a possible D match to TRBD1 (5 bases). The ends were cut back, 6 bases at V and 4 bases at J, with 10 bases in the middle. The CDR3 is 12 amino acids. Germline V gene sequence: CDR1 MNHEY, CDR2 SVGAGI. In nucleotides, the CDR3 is TGTGCCAGCAGATCGACAGAATACGAGCAGTACTTC. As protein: CASRSTEYEQYF.

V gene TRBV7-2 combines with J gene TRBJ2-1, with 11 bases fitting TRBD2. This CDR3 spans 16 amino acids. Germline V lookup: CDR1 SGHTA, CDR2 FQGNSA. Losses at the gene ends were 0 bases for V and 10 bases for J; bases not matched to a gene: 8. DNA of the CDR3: TGTGCCAGCAGCTTAGCCGGAGAAGCTAGCGGGAGGGAGCAGTTCTTC. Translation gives CASSLAGEASGREQFF.

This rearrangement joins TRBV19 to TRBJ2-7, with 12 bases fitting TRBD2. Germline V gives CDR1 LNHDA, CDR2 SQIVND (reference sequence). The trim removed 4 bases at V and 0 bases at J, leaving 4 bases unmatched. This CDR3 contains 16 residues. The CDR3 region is CASSNRLAGASYEQYF. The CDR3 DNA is TGTGCCAGTAGTAACCGACTAGCGGGAGCCTCCTACGAGCAGTACTTC.

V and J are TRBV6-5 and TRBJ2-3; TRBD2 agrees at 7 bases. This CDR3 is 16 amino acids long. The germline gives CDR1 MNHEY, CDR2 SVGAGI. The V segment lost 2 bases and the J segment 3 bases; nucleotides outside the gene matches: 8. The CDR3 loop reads CASSYGGSTRTDTQYF. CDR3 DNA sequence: TGTGCCAGCAGTTACGGCGGGAGCACAAGAACAGATACGCAGTATTTT.

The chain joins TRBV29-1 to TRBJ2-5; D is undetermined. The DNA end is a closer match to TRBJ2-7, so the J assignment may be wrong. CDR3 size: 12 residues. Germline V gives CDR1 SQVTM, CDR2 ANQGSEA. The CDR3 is CSVAIPSYEQYF. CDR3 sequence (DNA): TGCAGCGTCGCGATCCCCTCCTACGAGCAGTACTTC.

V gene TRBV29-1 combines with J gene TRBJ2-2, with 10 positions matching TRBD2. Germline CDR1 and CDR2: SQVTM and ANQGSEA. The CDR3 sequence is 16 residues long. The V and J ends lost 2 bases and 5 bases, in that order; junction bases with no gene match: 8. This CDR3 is CSVERVAGGSTGELFF. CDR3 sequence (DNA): TGCAGCGTTGAAAGGGTAGCGGGAGGTTCGACCGGGGAGCTGTTTTTT.

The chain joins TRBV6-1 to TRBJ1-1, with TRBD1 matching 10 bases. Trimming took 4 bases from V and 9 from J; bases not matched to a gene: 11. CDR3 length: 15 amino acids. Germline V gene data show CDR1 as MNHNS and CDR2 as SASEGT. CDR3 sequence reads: CASSAPRDRGLQAFF. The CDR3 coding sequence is TGTGCCAGCAGTGCTCCCCGGGACAGGGGCCTCCAAGCTTTCTTT.

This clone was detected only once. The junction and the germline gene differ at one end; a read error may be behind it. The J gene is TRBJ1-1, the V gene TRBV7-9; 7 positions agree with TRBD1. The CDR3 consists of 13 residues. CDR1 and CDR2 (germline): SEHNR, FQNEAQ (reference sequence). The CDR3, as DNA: TGTGCCAGCAGCTTCAGGGGGAACCCTGAAGCTTTCTTT. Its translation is CASSFRGNPEAFF.